This TCR beta chain stems from a study of CXCR3-negative and CXCR3-positive naive CD8 T cells. The CDR3 runs to 14 residues. CDR1 and CDR2 from the germline V gene are SGHVS and FQNEAQ. Through 5' RACE with UMI labels, the TRB cDNA libraries were prepared. With the 5' RACE reads reprocessed, TCRdb shows one record per CDR3 protein and no DNA. The ten most abundant clones cover 2.5% to 3% of a sample with approximately 4,900 distinct CDR3 sequences. This TCR was recovered from a human donor in good health. Some clones in this sample may be carry-over from other donors' samples. This sequence joins TRBV7-8 and TRBJ2-1; the D call of TRBD2 rests on TCRdb alone, since no DNA is present to check it. The sample was naive CXCR3- CD8+ T cells from blood. The subset here: CD45RO-CCR7+CD27+CD95- naive CD8+ T cells lacking CXCR3 (TNR3-). The CDR3 sequence is CASSLFLEGIWQFF.